This T cell receptor beta chain was recovered during a study of radiation and T cells in renal cell carcinoma. Time point described: blood 4 weeks post-SBRT, at nephrectomy. The treatment was: 15 Gy SBRT to primary tumor, nephrectomy 4 weeks later. Nephrectomy followed 15 Gy stereotactic body radiation by 4 weeks. The tumor was a clear cell renal cell carcinoma. V lost 0 bases to trimming and J lost 3 bases, with 10 bases between them. This CDR3 comprises 14 residues. Germline-derived CDR1 and CDR2 are SGDLS and YYNGEE. The study, taken as a whole, reports: From baseline, blood top tumor clonotypes peaked at 2 weeks post-radiation.

Comments on this clone: Its specificity is not known.

Profiled with immunoSEQ multiplex PCR; TCRdb holds only in-frame clones, not every one. Counted here are about 83,000 clones, 83% occurring once; the ten biggest clones make up approximately 2.3%. The material sequenced was blood, taken from a patient whose treatment included radiotherapy and nephrectomy. V gene TRBV9 combines with J gene TRBJ2-7; D not certain. The TCR comes from a woman in her sixties with renal cell carcinoma. This CDR3 reads CASSVEDLFYEQYF. CDR3 nucleotides: TGTGCCAGCAGCGTAGAAGACCTTTTCTACGAGCAGTACTTC.